The clone carrying this T cell receptor (beta chain) was observed a single time. As yet, its antigen is unknown. At one end, the junction sequence differs from germline, possibly due to a read error. This sample is part of a study of cytomegalovirus exposure and HLA in healthy donors. Study-wide points: Another analysis was done later, and it associated around 17,000 TCR beta sequences with HLA alleles at 0.05 false discovery rate. Common viral pathogens seemed, in a later analysis, to connect with several of the most significant clusters. Later analysis showed TCR association rates varying by HLA locus, highest for DRB1 and lowest for HLA-C. In most subjects, TCR beta sequences reportedly gave accurate predictions of HLA-A and HLA-B alleles.

PCR amplification relied on 60 Vbeta primers (plus 13 Jbeta primers). Only in-frame clones appear in the TCRdb table, and some are missing; sequencing was by immunoSEQ multiplex PCR. Here the sample spans roughly 150,000 clones, around 78% being singletons. The CDR3 is 17 residues long. Germline V gene sequence: CDR1 SGHTA, CDR2 FQGNSA. The receptor was isolated from a woman aged 18-35 years in good health and CMV-seronegative. Sequenced sample: PBMCs. The J gene is TRBJ2-6, the V gene TRBV7-2, with a tentative D call TRBD1 (6 bases). In DNA, the CDR3 is TGTGCCAGCAGCGCTATCGGACAGTCTACTGGGGCCAACGGCCTGACTTTC. The encoded protein is CASSAIGQSTGANGLTF.